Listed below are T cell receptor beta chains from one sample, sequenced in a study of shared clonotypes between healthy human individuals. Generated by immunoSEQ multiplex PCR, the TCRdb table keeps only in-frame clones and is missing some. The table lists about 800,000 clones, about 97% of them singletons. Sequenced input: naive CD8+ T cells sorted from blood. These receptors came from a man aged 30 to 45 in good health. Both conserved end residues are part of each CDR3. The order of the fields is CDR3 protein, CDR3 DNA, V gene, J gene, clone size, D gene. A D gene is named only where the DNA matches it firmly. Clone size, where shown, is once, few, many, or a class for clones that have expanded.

cdr3_aa: CASREAGTYTDTQYF; cdr3_nt: TGTGCCAGCAGGGAGGCCGGGACATACACAGATACGCAGTATTTT; v_call: TRBV6-4; j_call: TRBJ2-3; clone_size: NA; d_call: NA
cdr3_aa: CASREGQTNEQFF; cdr3_nt: TGTGCCAGCAGAGAGGGACAAACCAATGAGCAGTTCTTC; v_call: TRBV5-4; j_call: TRBJ2-1; clone_size: NA; d_call: NA
cdr3_aa: CASSSLGRGINEQFF; cdr3_nt: TGCGCCAGCAGCTCCCTGGGGAGGGGGATAAATGAGCAGTTCTTC; v_call: TRBV4-1; j_call: TRBJ2-1; clone_size: NA; d_call: NA
cdr3_aa: CASSGVWSGQLSEQYF; cdr3_nt: TGTGCCAGCTCAGGCGTTTGGTCGGGGCAGCTCTCTGAGCAGTACTTC; v_call: TRBV18; j_call: TRBJ2-7; clone_size: NA; d_call: NA
cdr3_aa: CASSLDAEAFF; cdr3_nt: TGTGCCAGCAGCTTGGATGCTGAAGCTTTCTTT; v_call: TRBV5-4; j_call: TRBJ1-1; clone_size: NA; d_call: NA
cdr3_aa: CASSLAGGEQYF; cdr3_nt: TGTGCCAGCAGCTTGGCCGGGGGCGAGCAGTACTTC; v_call: TRBV5-6; j_call: TRBJ2-7; clone_size: NA; d_call: NA
cdr3_aa: CASSDRDRGYEQYF; cdr3_nt: TGCGCCAGCAGTGACCGGGACAGGGGATACGAGCAGTACTTC; v_call: TRBV10-1; j_call: TRBJ2-7; clone_size: NA; d_call: TRBD1
cdr3_aa: CASRTGENEQFF; cdr3_nt: TGTGCCAGTAGAACAGGGGAGAATGAGCAGTTCTTC; v_call: TRBV19; j_call: TRBJ2-1; clone_size: NA; d_call: TRBD1
cdr3_aa: CASSEVRVLSYEQYF; cdr3_nt: TGTGCCAGCAGTGAAGTGCGGGTATTGTCCTACGAGCAGTACTTC; v_call: TRBV6-1; j_call: TRBJ2-7; clone_size: NA; d_call: NA
cdr3_aa: CASSLSSSGAYNEQFF; cdr3_nt: TGTGCCAGCAGTTTATCGTCTAGCGGGGCTTACAATGAGCAGTTCTTC; v_call: TRBV28; j_call: TRBJ2-1; clone_size: NA; d_call: TRBD2
cdr3_aa: CASSLTATNTGELFF; cdr3_nt: TGTGCCAGCAGCTTGACAGCAACGAACACCGGGGAGCTGTTTTTT; v_call: TRBV5-4; j_call: TRBJ2-2; clone_size: NA; d_call: NA
cdr3_aa: CASSLGPTSSYNEQFF; cdr3_nt: TGTGCCAGCAGCTTAGGTCCCACGAGCTCCTACAATGAGCAGTTCTTC; v_call: TRBV11-2; j_call: TRBJ2-1; clone_size: NA; d_call: NA
cdr3_aa: CASSEVKLSSYNEQFF; cdr3_nt: TGTGCCAGCAGTGAAGTTAAGCTTAGCTCCTACAATGAGCAGTTCTTC; v_call: TRBV6-1; j_call: TRBJ2-1; clone_size: NA; d_call: NA
cdr3_aa: CASSLLIFASNTGELFF; cdr3_nt: TGTGCCAGCAGCTTACTAATCTTCGCGTCTAACACCGGGGAGCTGTTTTTT; v_call: TRBV11-2; j_call: TRBJ2-2; clone_size: once; d_call: NA
cdr3_aa: CASSDVGQNQETQYF; cdr3_nt: TGTGCCAGCAGCGACGTCGGACAGAACCAAGAGACCCAGTACTTC; v_call: TRBV7-9; j_call: TRBJ2-5; clone_size: NA; d_call: NA
cdr3_aa: CASSLSPGNTIYF; cdr3_nt: TGTGCCAGCAGTTTATCCCCTGGAAACACCATATATTTT; v_call: TRBV28; j_call: TRBJ1-3; clone_size: NA; d_call: NA
cdr3_aa: CATSLRQGGHEQYF; cdr3_nt: TGTGCCACCAGCTTACGGCAGGGTGGACACGAGCAGTACTTC; v_call: TRBV15; j_call: TRBJ2-7; clone_size: NA; d_call: NA
cdr3_aa: CASSSQGLQETQYF; cdr3_nt: TGTGCCAGCAGTTCACAGGGCCTACAAGAGACCCAGTACTTC; v_call: TRBV28; j_call: TRBJ2-5; clone_size: NA; d_call: NA
cdr3_aa: CASSLEVSYEQYF; cdr3_nt: TGTGCCAGCAGCTTGGAAGTAAGCTACGAGCAGTACTTC; v_call: TRBV11-2; j_call: TRBJ2-7; clone_size: once; d_call: NA
cdr3_aa: CASGRGYNEQFF; cdr3_nt: TGTGCCAGCGGCAGGGGATACAATGAGCAGTTCTTC; v_call: TRBV9; j_call: TRBJ2-1; clone_size: NA; d_call: NA
cdr3_aa: CASSQVGTPGTDTQYF; cdr3_nt: TGCGCCAGCAGCCAAGTGGGGACTCCTGGCACAGATACGCAGTATTTT; v_call: TRBV4-3; j_call: TRBJ2-3; clone_size: NA; d_call: NA
cdr3_aa: CASRPLDFDILNTEAFF; cdr3_nt: TGTGCCAGCAGACCTCTGGATTTTGACATTCTGAACACTGAAGCTTTCTTT; v_call: TRBV14; j_call: TRBJ1-1; clone_size: NA; d_call: NA
cdr3_aa: CATVQVNTEAFF; cdr3_nt: TGTGCCACTGTACAAGTGAACACTGAAGCTTTCTTT; v_call: TRBV7-9; j_call: TRBJ1-1; clone_size: NA; d_call: NA
cdr3_aa: CASSLNTGELFF; cdr3_nt: TGTGCCAGCAGTTTGAACACCGGGGAGCTGTTTTTT; v_call: TRBV6-1; j_call: TRBJ2-2; clone_size: NA; d_call: NA